Listed below are T cell receptor beta chains from one sample, sequenced in a study of blood T cells in healthy people across ages. Each CDR3 protein is one row after TCRdb ran MiXCR on the 5' RACE reads. The sample shows over 1,200,000 distinct CDR3 sequences, around 59% of them seen only once. What was sequenced was blood. The origin of the receptors is a man aged 18-30 years in good health. Each CDR3 is given with its conserved first and last residue. A D gene is named only where the DNA matches it firmly. Size is omitted from some rows. Given values are once, few, many or a class for expanded clones.

clone_size: few
d_call: TRBD2
j_call: TRBJ2-7
v_call: TRBV10-3
cdr3_nt: TGTGCCATCGGCCGAATAGCTAGCGGAACCTACGAGCAGTACTTC
cdr3_aa: CAIGRIASGTYEQYF

clone_size: few
d_call: NA
j_call: TRBJ2-5
v_call: TRBV20-1
cdr3_nt: TGCAGTGCTAGAGATCACCGTAGGAACCCCAGGGGCTTGGAGACCCAGTACTTC
cdr3_aa: CSARDHRRNPRGLETQYF

clone_size: NA
d_call: NA
j_call: TRBJ2-3
v_call: TRBV12-3/TRBV12-4
cdr3_nt: TGTGCCAGCAGTTTGGGGCGGCCGCCGAATACGCAGTATTTT
cdr3_aa: CASSLGRPPNTQYF

clone_size: few
d_call: NA
j_call: TRBJ2-7
v_call: TRBV28
cdr3_nt: TGTGCCAGCAGTTTCGGAACAGGGCACCACGAGCAGTACTTC
cdr3_aa: CASSFGTGHHEQYF

clone_size: NA
d_call: NA
j_call: TRBJ2-1
v_call: TRBV7-6
cdr3_nt: TGTGCCAGCAGCTTAGAACGGCGGGGCTACAATGAGCAGTTCTTC
cdr3_aa: CASSLERRGYNEQFF

clone_size: few
d_call: NA
j_call: TRBJ2-5
v_call: TRBV6-5
cdr3_nt: TGTGCCAGCAGGACATTCGATCAAGAGACCCAGTACTTC
cdr3_aa: CASRTFDQETQYF

clone_size: NA
d_call: NA
j_call: TRBJ2-2
v_call: TRBV5-1
cdr3_nt: TGCGCCAGCAGCTCTCGGGAGAACGGGGAGCTGTTTTTT
cdr3_aa: CASSSRENGELFF

clone_size: NA
d_call: TRBD1
j_call: TRBJ2-5
v_call: TRBV7-2
cdr3_nt: TGTGCCAGCAGCTTTGACAGGGCGCCTGGGACCCAGTACTTC
cdr3_aa: CASSFDRAPGTQYF

clone_size: NA
d_call: NA
j_call: TRBJ2-7
v_call: TRBV18
cdr3_nt: TGTGCCAGCTCAACCGATCGGGGGAGCTCCTACGAGCAGTACTTC
cdr3_aa: CASSTDRGSSYEQYF

clone_size: NA
d_call: TRBD1
j_call: TRBJ2-1
v_call: TRBV11-2
cdr3_nt: TGTGCCAGCAGCTCGATGGGACAGGGGGCGAATGAGCAGTTCTTC
cdr3_aa: CASSSMGQGANEQFF

clone_size: once
d_call: NA
j_call: TRBJ2-2
v_call: TRBV9
cdr3_nt: TGTGCCAGCAGCGTAGTTCAGGGCAGGGGCACCGGGGAGCTGTTTTTT
cdr3_aa: CASSVVQGRGTGELFF

clone_size: NA
d_call: TRBD2
j_call: TRBJ2-3
v_call: TRBV12-3/TRBV12-4
cdr3_nt: TGTGCCAGCACAGCTGACCTCCTAGCGGGAGGATACACAGATACGCAGTATTTT
cdr3_aa: CASTADLLAGGYTDTQYF

clone_size: few
d_call: NA
j_call: TRBJ2-7
v_call: TRBV28
cdr3_nt: TGTGCCAGCAGCCCCAGACTGATCTACGAGCAGTACTTC
cdr3_aa: CASSPRLIYEQYF

clone_size: NA
d_call: TRBD2
j_call: TRBJ2-1
v_call: TRBV4-3
cdr3_nt: TGCGCCAGCAGCACATTAGCGGGGGGTTACAATGAGCAGTTCTTC
cdr3_aa: CASSTLAGGYNEQFF

clone_size: NA
d_call: NA
j_call: TRBJ2-1
v_call: TRBV5-1
cdr3_nt: TGCGCCAGCAGCTTGTCCCCCCTATTCGGCGATGAGCAGTTCTTC
cdr3_aa: CASSLSPLFGDEQFF

clone_size: NA
d_call: NA
j_call: TRBJ2-7
v_call: TRBV6-2/TRBV6-3
cdr3_nt: TGTGCCAGCAGAAAATTTGGTGGGGAACCCTACAATGAGCAGTACTTC
cdr3_aa: CASRKFGGEPYNEQYF

clone_size: once
d_call: NA
j_call: TRBJ1-1
v_call: TRBV10-3
cdr3_nt: TGTGCCATCAGTGGCAGGAACAGGAGCACTGAAGCTTTCTTT
cdr3_aa: CAISGRNRSTEAFF

clone_size: NA
d_call: TRBD1
j_call: TRBJ2-7
v_call: TRBV2
cdr3_nt: TGTGCCAGCCTGAGACCGGGACAGGGTATAATGGAGCAGTACTTC
cdr3_aa: CASLRPGQGIMEQYF

clone_size: NA
d_call: NA
j_call: TRBJ1-4
v_call: TRBV25-1
cdr3_nt: TGTGCCAGCAGGGACCCGGGACTGAATGAAAAACTGTTTTTT
cdr3_aa: CASRDPGLNEKLFF

clone_size: NA
d_call: NA
j_call: TRBJ2-2
v_call: TRBV20-1
cdr3_nt: TGCAGTGCTAGGGACAATTTCGGGACCTACACAACCGGGGAGCTGTTTTTT
cdr3_aa: CSARDNFGTYTTGELFF

clone_size: few
d_call: NA
j_call: TRBJ2-2
v_call: TRBV27
cdr3_nt: TGTGCCAGCAGTTTCCTCTTCGGTGGGACCGGGGAGCTGTTTTTT
cdr3_aa: CASSFLFGGTGELFF

clone_size: NA
d_call: TRBD1
j_call: TRBJ2-7
v_call: TRBV2
cdr3_nt: TGTGCCAGCAGTGAGGGAATTCGGGACAGGACCTACAATGAGCAGTACTTC
cdr3_aa: CASSEGIRDRTYNEQYF